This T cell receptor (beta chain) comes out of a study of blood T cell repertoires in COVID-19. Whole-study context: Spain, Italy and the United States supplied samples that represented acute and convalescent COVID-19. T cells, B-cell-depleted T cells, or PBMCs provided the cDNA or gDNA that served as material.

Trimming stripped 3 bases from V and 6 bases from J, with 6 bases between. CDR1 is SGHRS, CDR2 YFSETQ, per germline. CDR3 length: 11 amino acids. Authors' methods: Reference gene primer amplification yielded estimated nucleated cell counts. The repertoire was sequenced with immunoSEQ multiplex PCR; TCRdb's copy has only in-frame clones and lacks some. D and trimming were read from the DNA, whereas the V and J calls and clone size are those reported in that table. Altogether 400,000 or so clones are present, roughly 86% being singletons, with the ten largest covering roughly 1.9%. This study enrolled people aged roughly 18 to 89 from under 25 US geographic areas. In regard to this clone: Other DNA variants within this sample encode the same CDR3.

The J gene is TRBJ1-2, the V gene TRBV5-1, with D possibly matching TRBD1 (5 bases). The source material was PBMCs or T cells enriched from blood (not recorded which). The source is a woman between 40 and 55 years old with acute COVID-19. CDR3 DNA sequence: TGCGCCAGCAGCTGGGGGGATGGCTACACCTTC. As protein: CASSWGDGYTF.